This TCR beta chain was captured in a study of blood T cell repertoires in COVID-19. In the study overall: Whether acute or convalescent, the COVID-19 samples came from the United States, Italy and Spain.

The assay was immunoSEQ multiplex PCR, and TCRdb's table has in-frame clones only and misses some. The data show 95,000 to 150,000 clones, with around 82% seen just once and about 17% held by the top ten. Trimming took 4 bases from V and 3 from J, leaving 15 bases between them. Germline V gives CDR1 KGHSH, CDR2 LQKENI. CDR3 length: 15 amino acids. The source is a man aged 30-40 years with COVID-19, enrolled during active disease. The chain recombines TRBV18 with TRBJ1-2; D gene ambiguous. The specimen sequenced was peripheral blood. CDR3 sequence reads: CASSLEYNLDYGYTF. The DNA of the CDR3 is TGTGCCAGCTCACTCGAATATAACTTGGACTATGGCTACACCTTC.